The 12 T cell receptor beta chains reported below all come from one sample, sequenced in a study of T cell responses to AZD1222 COVID-19 vaccine. Data came from immunoSEQ multiplex PCR; TCRdb stores just in-frame clones and leaves some out. The sample has 110,000 or so clones; just over 85% are singletons. The input for sequencing was peripheral blood, taken 28 days after the second AZD1222 dose. Receptors originate from an adult who received the AZD1222 COVID-19 vaccine.

The chain combines TRBV7-2 with TRBJ2-7; no clear D gene. This CDR3 is built from 13 residues. In germline, CDR1 is SGHTA, CDR2 FQGNSA. Trimming stripped 5 bases from V and 2 bases from J, with 10 bases between. CDR3 amino acids: CASSTLGAYEQYF. CDR3 nucleotides: TGTGCCAGCAGCACTTTAGGCGCCTACGAGCAGTACTTC.

V and J are TRBV6-5 and TRBJ1-2, with TRBD1 matching 8 bases. Trimming cost V 2 bases and J 8 bases; bases outside gene matches: 10. The CDR3 is 15 amino acids. Germline CDR1 reads MNHEY; CDR2 reads SVGAGI. CDR3 nucleotide sequence: TGTGCCAGCAGTTACGACGAGACAGGGGTAGACGGCTACACCTTC. The encoded protein is CASSYDETGVDGYTF.

The V and J genes are TRBV9 and TRBJ2-1; a possible D gene is TRBD2 (7 bases). The V end lost 6 bases, the J end lost 2 bases, and 12 bases lay between the germline ends. CDR3 size: 14 residues. Germline loops: CDR1 SGDLS, CDR2 YYNGEE. DNA for the CDR3: TGTGCCAGCAATGGCGGGGGCCCCTACAATGAGCAGTTCTTC. Translated, it gives CASNGGGPYNEQFF.

This chain connects TRBV30 to TRBJ2-7; a possible D gene is TRBD1 (5 bases). Germline V gene data show CDR1 as GTSNPN and CDR2 as SVGIG (reference sequence). Trimming removed 5 bases at V and 0 bases at J, with 11 bases between. This CDR3 has 13 amino acids. The chain's CDR3 is CAWDLDTSYEQYF. DNA for the CDR3: TGTGCCTGGGACCTGGACACCTCCTACGAGCAGTACTTC.

The chain joins TRBV4-3 to TRBJ1-2; TRBD1 aligns across 7 bases. CDR1 LGHNA and CDR2 YSLEER come from the germline V gene. V lost 4 bases, J lost 2 bases, and 4 bases stayed unmatched. The CDR3 has 14 amino acids. CDR3 coding DNA: TGCGCCAGCAGCCGGGACAGAGGCAACTATGGCTACACCTTC. This codes for CASSRDRGNYGYTF.

The gene calls are TRBV6-5 and TRBJ1-6; possible D gene TRBD1, 5 bases. CDR3 length: 15 residues. Germline CDR1 is MNHEY and CDR2 is SVGAGI. Trimming left V 0 bases short and J 7 bases short, with 10 bases between. The CDR3 region has the DNA TGTGCCAGCAGTTACTCGGCAGGGATGAATTCACCCCTCCACTTT. Its protein product is CASSYSAGMNSPLHF.

The V gene is TRBV21-1, the J gene TRBJ2-7; no check of the table's D call, TRBD2, against the DNA was made. TRBV21-1 has pseudogene status. The CDR3 consists of 16 residues. The CDR3 here is CASSNFVGEEPYEQYF. CDR3 nucleotides: TGTGCCAGCAGCAACTTTGTGGGGGAGGAGCCCTACGAGCAGTACTTC.

The rearrangement uses TRBV7-2 and TRBJ1-5; D uncertain. CDR1 and CDR2 from the germline V gene are SGHTA and FQGNSA. Trimming stripped 1 base from V and 5 bases from J, with 6 bases between. This CDR3 contains 13 residues. The CDR3 region is CASSLGSDQPQHF. CDR3 bases: TGTGCCAGCAGCTTAGGGTCAGATCAGCCCCAGCATTTT.

The chain links TRBV5-6 to TRBJ2-2; TRBD2 might be the D (6 bases). V was cut by 3 bases and J by 0 bases, with 12 bases left in between. Germline V gene sequence: CDR1 SGHDT, CDR2 YYEEEE. The CDR3 has 16 amino acids. The CDR3 here is CASSSLAAANTGELFF. In DNA, the CDR3 is TGTGCCAGCAGCTCCTTAGCGGCCGCGAACACCGGGGAGCTGTTTTTT.

A note on this clone: This sample also contains other DNA sequences that code for the same CDR3. The V call is TRBV6-5, the J call TRBJ1-5; D unclear. The V gene's germline CDR1 is MNHEY and CDR2 SVGAGI. The CDR3 extends over 13 amino acids. Trimming stripped 0 bases from V and 0 bases from J, with 0 bases between. The CDR3 DNA reads TGTGCCAGCAGTTACTCTAGCAATCAGCCCCAGCATTTT. It specifies CASSYSSNQPQHF.

In its sample, this clone was seen once. The chain is built from TRBV12-5 and TRBJ2-1; the match to TRBD1 covers 10 bases. Germline V gives CDR1 LGHNT, CDR2 FRNRAP. This CDR3 is built from 15 residues. The J segment lost 9 bases and the V segment lost 2 bases, leaving 7 bases of the junction unmatched. Written as DNA, the CDR3 is TGTGCTAGTGGTTTGTGGGGACAGGGGTCGAGTGAGCAGTTCTTC. As protein: CASGLWGQGSSEQFF.

The chain employs TRBV24-1 and TRBJ2-1; 7 positions match TRBD2. CDR3 size: 17 residues. The J segment lost 4 bases and the V segment lost 3 bases, leaving 11 bases of the junction unmatched. Looked up from germline, CDR1 is KGHDR and CDR2 is SFDVKD. CDR3 region: CATSDPSTGGGYNEQFF. CDR3 DNA: TGTGCCACCAGTGATCCCTCCACGGGCGGGGGATACAATGAGCAGTTCTTC.